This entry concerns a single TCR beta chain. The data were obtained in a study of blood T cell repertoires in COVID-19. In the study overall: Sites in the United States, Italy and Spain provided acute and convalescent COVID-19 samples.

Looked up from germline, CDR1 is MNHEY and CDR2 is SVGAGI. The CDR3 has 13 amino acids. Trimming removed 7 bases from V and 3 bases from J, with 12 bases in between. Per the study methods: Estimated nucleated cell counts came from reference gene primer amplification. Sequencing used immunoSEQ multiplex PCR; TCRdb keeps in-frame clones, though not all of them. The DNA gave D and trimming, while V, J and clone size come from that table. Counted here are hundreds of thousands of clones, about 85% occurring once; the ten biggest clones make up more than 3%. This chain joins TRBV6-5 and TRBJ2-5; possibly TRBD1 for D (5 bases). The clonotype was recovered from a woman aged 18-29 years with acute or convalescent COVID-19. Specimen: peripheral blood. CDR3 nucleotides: TGTGCCAGCACGGCAGGGCCAAAAGAGACCCAGTACTTC. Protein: CASTAGPKETQYF.